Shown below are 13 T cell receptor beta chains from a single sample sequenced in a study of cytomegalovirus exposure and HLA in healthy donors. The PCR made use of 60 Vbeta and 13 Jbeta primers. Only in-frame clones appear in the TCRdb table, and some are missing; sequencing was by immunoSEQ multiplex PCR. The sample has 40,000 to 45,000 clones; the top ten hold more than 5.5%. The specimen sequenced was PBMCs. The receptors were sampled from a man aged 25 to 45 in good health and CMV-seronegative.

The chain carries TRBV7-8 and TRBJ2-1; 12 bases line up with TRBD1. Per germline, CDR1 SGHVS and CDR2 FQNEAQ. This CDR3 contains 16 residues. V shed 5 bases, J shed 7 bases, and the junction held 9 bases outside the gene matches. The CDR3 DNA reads TGTGCCAGCAGCCCCCGAGGGACAGGGGGCGGAAATGAGCAGTTCTTC. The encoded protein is CASSPRGTGGGNEQFF. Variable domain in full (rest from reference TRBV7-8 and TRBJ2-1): GAGVSQSPRYKVAKRGQDVALRCDPISGHVSLFWYQQALGQGPEFLTYFQNEAQLDKSGLPSDRFFAERPEGSVSTLKIQRTQQEDSAVYLCASSPRGTGGGNEQFFGPGTRLTVL.

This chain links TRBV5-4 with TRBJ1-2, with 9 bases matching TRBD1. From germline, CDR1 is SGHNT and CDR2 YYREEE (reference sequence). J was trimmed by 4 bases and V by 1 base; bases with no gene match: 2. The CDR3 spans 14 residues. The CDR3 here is CASSLSTGGYGYTF. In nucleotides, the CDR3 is TGTGCCAGCAGCTTGTCGACAGGGGGCTATGGCTACACCTTC.

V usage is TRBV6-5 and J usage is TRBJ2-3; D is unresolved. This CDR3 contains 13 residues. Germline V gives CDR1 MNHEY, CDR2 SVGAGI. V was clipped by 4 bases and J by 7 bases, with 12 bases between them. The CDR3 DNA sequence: TGTGCCAGCAGTTCCAGCGAGGCTAATACGCAGTATTTT. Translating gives CASSSSEANTQYF.

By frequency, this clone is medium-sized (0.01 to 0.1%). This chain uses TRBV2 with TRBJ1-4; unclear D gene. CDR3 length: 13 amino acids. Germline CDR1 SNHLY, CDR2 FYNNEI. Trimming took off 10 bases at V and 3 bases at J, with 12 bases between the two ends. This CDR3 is CANTGNSNEKLFF. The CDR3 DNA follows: TGTGCCAACACGGGGAATTCTAATGAAAAACTGTTTTTT.

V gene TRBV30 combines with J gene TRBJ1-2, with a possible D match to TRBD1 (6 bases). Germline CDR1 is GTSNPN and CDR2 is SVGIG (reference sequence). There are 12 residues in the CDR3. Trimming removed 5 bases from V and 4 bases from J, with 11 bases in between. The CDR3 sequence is CAWVGQIYGYTF. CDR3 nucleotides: TGTGCCTGGGTTGGACAGATCTATGGCTACACCTTC.

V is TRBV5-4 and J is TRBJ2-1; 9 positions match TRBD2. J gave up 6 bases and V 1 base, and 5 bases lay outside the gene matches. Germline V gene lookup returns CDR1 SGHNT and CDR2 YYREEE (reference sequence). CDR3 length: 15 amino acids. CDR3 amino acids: CASSLNSGSINEQFF. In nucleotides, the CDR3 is TGTGCCAGCAGCTTGAATAGCGGGAGTATCAATGAGCAGTTCTTC. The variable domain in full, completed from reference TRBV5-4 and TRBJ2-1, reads ETGVTQSPTHLIKTRGQQVTLRCSSQSGHNTVSWYQQALGQGPQFIFQYYREEENGRGNFPPRFSGLQFPNYSSELNVNALELDDSALYLCASSLNSGSINEQFFGPGTRLTVL.

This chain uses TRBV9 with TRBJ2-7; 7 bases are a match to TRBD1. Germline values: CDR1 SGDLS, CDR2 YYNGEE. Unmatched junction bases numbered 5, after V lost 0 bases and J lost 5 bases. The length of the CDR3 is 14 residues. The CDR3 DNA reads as TGTGCCAGCAGCGTAGCGTGGACAGGAAACGAGCAGTACTTC. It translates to CASSVAWTGNEQYF.

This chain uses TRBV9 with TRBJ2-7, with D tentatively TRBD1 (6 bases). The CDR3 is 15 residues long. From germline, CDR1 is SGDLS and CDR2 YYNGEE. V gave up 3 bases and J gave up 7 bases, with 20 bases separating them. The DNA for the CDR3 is TGTGCCAGCAGCGCCTCTGGCAGGGGAGCGGATGAGCAGTACTTC. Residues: CASSASGRGADEQYF.

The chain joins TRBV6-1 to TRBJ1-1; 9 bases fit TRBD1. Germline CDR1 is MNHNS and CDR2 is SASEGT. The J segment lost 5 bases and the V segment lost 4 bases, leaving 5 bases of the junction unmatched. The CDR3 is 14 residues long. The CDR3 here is CASSADRGRTEAFF. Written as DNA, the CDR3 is TGTGCCAGCAGTGCGGACAGGGGAAGGACTGAAGCTTTCTTT.

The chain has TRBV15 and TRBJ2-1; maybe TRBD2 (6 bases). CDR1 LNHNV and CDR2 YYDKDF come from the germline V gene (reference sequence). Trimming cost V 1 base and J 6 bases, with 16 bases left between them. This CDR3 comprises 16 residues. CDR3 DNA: TGTGCCACCAGCAGAGGGTTAGCGGCTCGGGGCAATGAGCAGTTCTTC. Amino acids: CATSRGLAARGNEQFF.

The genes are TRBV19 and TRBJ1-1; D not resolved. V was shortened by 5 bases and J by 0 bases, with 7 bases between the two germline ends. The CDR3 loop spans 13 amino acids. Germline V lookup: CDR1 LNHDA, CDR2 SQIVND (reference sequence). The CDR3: CASSSTMNTEAFF. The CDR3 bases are TGTGCCAGTAGTTCGACAATGAACACTGAAGCTTTCTTT.

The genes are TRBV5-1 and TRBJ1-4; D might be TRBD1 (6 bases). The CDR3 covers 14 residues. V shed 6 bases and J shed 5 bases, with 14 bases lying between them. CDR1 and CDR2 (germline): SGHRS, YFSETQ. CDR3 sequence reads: CASTPERGNEKLFF. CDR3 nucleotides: TGCGCCAGCACCCCGGAAAGGGGGAATGAAAAACTGTTTTTT.

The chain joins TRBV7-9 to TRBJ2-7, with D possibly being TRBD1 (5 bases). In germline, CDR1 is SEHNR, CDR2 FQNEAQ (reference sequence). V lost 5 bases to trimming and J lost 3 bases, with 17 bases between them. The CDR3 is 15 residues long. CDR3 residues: CASSLGAQGSYEQYF. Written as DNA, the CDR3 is TGTGCCAGCAGCCTAGGGGCCCAGGGTAGCTACGAGCAGTACTTC.